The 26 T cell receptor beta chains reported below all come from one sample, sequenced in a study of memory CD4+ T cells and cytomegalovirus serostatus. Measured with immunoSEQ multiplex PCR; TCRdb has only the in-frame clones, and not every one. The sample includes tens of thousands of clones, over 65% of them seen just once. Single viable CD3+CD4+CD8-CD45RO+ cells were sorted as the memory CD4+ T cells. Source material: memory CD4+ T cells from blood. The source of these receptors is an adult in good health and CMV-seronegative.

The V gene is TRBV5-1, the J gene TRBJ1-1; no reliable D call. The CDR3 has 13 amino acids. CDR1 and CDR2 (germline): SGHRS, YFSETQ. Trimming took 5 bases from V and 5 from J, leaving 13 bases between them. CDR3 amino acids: CASSFLGRTEAFF. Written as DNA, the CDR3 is TGCGCCAGCAGTTTTTTAGGGCGAACTGAAGCTTTCTTT.

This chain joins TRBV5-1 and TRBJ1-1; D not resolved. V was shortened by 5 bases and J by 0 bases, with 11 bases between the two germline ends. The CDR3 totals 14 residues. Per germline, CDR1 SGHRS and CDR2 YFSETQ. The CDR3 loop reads CASRVSLVNTEAFF. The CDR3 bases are TGCGCCAGCAGAGTAAGCCTTGTGAACACTGAAGCTTTCTTT.

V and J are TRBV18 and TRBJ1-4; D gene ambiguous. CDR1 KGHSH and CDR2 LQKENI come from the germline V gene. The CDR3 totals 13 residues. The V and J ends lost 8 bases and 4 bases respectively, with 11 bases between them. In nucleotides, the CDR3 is TGTGCCAGCACGTTGGGGTTTAATGAAAAACTGTTTTTT. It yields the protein CASTLGFNEKLFF.

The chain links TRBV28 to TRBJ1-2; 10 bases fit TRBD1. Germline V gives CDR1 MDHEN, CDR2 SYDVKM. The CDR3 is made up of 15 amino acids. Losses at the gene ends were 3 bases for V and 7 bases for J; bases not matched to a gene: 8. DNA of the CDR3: TGTGCCAGCAGTTTCTCGGACAGGGGGTTAGGTGGCTACACCTTC. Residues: CASSFSDRGLGGYTF.

The CDR3 nucleotides are TGTGCCAGCAGCAGCGCGGGGCAAGGCTACACCTTC. This gives the protein CASSSAGQGYTF. V usage is TRBV6-1 and J usage is TRBJ1-2, with a tentative D call TRBD1 (5 bases). This CDR3 region has 12 residues. Looked up from germline, CDR1 is MNHNS and CDR2 is SASEGT. The V end lost 6 bases, the J end lost 8 bases, and 13 bases lay between the germline ends.

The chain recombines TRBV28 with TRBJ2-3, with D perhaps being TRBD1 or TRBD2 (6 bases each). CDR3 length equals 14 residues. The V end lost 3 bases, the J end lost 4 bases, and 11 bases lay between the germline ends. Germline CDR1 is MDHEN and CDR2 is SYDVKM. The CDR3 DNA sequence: TGTGCCAGCAGTTTTACAGGGAGGTCAGATACGCAGTATTTT. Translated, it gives CASSFTGRSDTQYF.

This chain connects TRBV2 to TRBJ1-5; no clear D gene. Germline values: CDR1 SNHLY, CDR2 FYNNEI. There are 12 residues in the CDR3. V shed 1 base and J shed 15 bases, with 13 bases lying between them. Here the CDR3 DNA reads TGTGCCAGCAGTGAAGGATTGGGTCGGGGGCATTTT. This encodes CASSEGLGRGHF.

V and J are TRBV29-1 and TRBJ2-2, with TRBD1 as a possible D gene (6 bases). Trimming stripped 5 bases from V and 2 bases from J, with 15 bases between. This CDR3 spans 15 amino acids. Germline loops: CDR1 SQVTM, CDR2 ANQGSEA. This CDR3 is CSVSAGTRNTGELFF. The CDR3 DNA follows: TGCAGCGTTAGTGCCGGGACACGCAACACCGGGGAGCTGTTTTTT.

The CDR3 protein is CASSASGGPSAEQYF. The CDR3 nucleotides read TGTGCCAGCAGTGCTAGCGGGGGGCCCTCAGCCGAGCAGTACTTC. The V gene is TRBV2, the J gene TRBJ2-7; 11 bases agree with TRBD2. The trim removed 4 bases at V and 6 bases at J, leaving 8 bases unmatched. The germline V gene encodes CDR1 SNHLY and CDR2 FYNNEI. The CDR3 is 15 amino acids.

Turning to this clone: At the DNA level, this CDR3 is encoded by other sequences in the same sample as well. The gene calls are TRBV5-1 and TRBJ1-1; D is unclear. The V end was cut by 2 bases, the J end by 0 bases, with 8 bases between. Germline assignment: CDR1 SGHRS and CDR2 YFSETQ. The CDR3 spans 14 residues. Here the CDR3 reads CASSFEGMNTEAFF. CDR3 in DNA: TGCGCCAGCAGCTTCGAGGGTATGAACACTGAAGCTTTCTTT.

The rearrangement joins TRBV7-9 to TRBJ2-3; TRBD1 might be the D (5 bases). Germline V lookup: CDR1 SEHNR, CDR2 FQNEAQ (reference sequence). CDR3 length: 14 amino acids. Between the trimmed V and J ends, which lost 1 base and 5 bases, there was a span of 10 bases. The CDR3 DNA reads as TGTGCCAGCAGCTTAGAAGGGGTGGTAGATACGCAGTATTTT. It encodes CASSLEGVVDTQYF.

The CDR3 here is CASSRGTSGGLAKNIQYF. The CDR3 nucleotides read TGTGCCAGCAGCCGTGGGACTAGCGGGGGGTTAGCCAAAAACATTCAGTACTTC. The V and J genes are TRBV13 and TRBJ2-4, with 15 bases identical to TRBD2. Trimming took 5 bases from V and 0 from J; bases not matched to a gene: 5. Germline assignment: CDR1 PRHDT and CDR2 FYEKMQ (reference sequence). The CDR3 spans 18 residues.

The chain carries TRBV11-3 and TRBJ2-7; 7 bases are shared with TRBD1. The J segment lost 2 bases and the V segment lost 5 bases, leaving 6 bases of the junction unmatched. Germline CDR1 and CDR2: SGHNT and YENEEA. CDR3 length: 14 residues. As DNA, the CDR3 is TGTGCCAGCAGCCAACGACAGGGAACCTACGAGCAGTACTTC. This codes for CASSQRQGTYEQYF.

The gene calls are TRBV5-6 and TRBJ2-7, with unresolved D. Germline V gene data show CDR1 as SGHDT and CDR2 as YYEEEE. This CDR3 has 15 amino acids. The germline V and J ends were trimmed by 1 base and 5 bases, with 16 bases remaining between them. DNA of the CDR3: TGTGCCAGCAGCTTGAATGGGGAAAAAGTCCACGAGCAGTACTTC. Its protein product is CASSLNGEKVHEQYF.

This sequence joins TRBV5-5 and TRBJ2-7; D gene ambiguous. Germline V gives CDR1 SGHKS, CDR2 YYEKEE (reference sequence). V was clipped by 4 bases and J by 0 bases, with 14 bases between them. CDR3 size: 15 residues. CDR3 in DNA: TGTGCCAGCAGCCTGGTCAAGTTGACCTCCTACGAGCAGTACTTC. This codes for CASSLVKLTSYEQYF. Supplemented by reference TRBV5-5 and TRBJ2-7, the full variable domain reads DAGVTQSPTHLIKTRGQQVTLRCSPISGHKSVSWYQQVLGQGPQFIFQYYEKEERGRGNFPDRFSARQFPNYSSELNVNALLLGDSALYLCASSLVKLTSYEQYFGPGTRLTVT.

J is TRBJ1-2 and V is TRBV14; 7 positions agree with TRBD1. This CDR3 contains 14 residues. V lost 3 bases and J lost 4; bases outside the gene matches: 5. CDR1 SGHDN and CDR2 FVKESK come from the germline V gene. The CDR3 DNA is TGTGCCAGCAGCCAGACAGGGACAGCCTATGGCTACACCTTC. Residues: CASSQTGTAYGYTF.

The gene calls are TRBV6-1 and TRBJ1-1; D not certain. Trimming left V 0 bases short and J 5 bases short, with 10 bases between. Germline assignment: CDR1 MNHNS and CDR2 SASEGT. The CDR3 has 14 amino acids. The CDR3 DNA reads TGTGCCAGCAGTGAAGCTACGGAGTGGACTGAAGCTTTCTTT. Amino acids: CASSEATEWTEAFF.

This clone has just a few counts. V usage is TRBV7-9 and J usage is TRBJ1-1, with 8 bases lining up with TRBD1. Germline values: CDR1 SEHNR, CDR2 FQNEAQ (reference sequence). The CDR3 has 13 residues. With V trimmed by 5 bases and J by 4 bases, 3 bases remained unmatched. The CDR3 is CASSRTGTTEAFF. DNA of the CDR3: TGTGCCAGCAGCCGGACAGGGACCACTGAAGCTTTCTTT.

CDR3 DNA sequence: TGTGCCAGCAGCGGAAGCGGGGGGGAGACCCAGTACTTC. Protein sequence: CASSGSGGETQYF. The chain recombines TRBV6-6 with TRBJ2-5; TRBD2 agrees at 9 bases. The germline gives CDR1 MNHNY, CDR2 SVGAGI (reference sequence). The V segment lost 6 bases and the J segment 5 bases; nucleotides outside the gene matches: 4. This CDR3 spans 13 amino acids.

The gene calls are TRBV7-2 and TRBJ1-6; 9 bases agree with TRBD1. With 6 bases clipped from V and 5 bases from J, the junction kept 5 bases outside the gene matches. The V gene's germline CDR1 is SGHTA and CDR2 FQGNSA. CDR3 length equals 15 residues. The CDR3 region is CASRFRTGDNSPLHF. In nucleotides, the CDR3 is TGTGCCAGCAGATTCCGGACAGGGGATAATTCACCCCTCCACTTT.

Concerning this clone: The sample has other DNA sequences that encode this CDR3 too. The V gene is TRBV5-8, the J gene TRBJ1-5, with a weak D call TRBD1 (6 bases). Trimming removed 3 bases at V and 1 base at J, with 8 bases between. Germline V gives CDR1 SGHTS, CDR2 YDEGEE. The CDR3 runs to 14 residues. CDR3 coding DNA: TGTGCCAGCAGCTCTACAGGGAGCAATCAGCCCCAGCATTTT. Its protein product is CASSSTGSNQPQHF.

Here the CDR3 reads CASSQPSGVRADTQYF. In DNA, the CDR3 is TGTGCCAGCAGCCAGCCTAGCGGGGTTAGAGCAGATACGCAGTATTTT. V usage is TRBV14 and J usage is TRBJ2-3, with 9 positions matching TRBD2. V dropped 3 bases and J dropped 4; count of bases not matched to a gene: 8. Germline lookup yields CDR1 SGHDN and CDR2 FVKESK. The CDR3 spans 16 residues.

CDR3 nucleotides: TGTGCCATCAGGGAAAAAGGACAGTGGTCCCACGAGCAGTACTTC. Translation: CAIREKGQWSHEQYF. J is TRBJ2-7 and V is TRBV10-3; tentatively, D is TRBD1 (6 bases). V lost 6 bases to trimming and J lost 5 bases, with 20 bases between them. Germline CDR1 reads ENHRY; CDR2 reads SYGVKD. The CDR3 contains 15 residues.

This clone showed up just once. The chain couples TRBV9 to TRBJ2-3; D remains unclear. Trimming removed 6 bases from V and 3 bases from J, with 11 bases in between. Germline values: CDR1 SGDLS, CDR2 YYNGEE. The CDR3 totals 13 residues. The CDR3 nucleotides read TGTGCCAGCAACTTCCGGCCGACAGATACGCAGTATTTT. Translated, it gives CASNFRPTDTQYF.

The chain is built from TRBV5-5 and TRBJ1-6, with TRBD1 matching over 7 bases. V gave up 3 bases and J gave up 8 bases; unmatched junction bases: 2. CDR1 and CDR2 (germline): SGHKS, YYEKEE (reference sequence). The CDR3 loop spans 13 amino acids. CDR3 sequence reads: CASSYTGDSPLHF. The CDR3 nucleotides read TGTGCCAGCAGCTACACAGGGGATTCACCCCTCCACTTT.

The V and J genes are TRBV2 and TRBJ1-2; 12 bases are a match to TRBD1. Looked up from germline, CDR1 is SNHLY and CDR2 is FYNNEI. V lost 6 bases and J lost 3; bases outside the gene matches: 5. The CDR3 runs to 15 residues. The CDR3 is CASRGTGGAHYGYTF. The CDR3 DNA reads TGTGCCAGCAGAGGGACAGGGGGCGCCCACTATGGCTACACCTTC.